The 24 T cell receptor beta chains reported below all come from one sample, sequenced in a study of control samples from healthy donors and cancer patients. This table comes from immunoSEQ multiplex PCR, and its TCRdb copy is limited to in-frame clones, with some not included. The sample holds some 49,000 clones, around 86% seen once. The specimen sequenced was PBMCs. These TCRs come from a woman aged 50 to 65 with lung cancer.

J is TRBJ2-1 and V is TRBV5-6, with a tentative D call TRBD1 (5 bases). Germline lookup yields CDR1 SGHDT and CDR2 YYEEEE. The ends were cut back, 1 base at V and 6 bases at J, with 17 bases in the middle. This CDR3 has 16 amino acids. CDR3 DNA: TGTGCCAGCAGCTTGAGGGTACAGGTGATGGTCAATGAGCAGTTCTTC. It codes for CASSLRVQVMVNEQFF. The whole variable domain, filled in from reference TRBV5-6 and TRBJ2-1, reads DAGVTQSPTHLIKTRGQQVTLRCSPKSGHDTVSWYQQALGQGPQFIFQYYEEEERQRGNFPDRFSGHQFPNYSSELNVNALLLGDSALYLCASSLRVQVMVNEQFFGPGTRLTVL.

This chain links TRBV5-5 with TRBJ1-3; D might be TRBD1 (6 bases). Germline V CDR1 and CDR2: SGHKS, YYEKEE (reference sequence). The length of the CDR3 is 15 residues. V was pared by 4 bases and J by 1 base, with 12 bases between. The CDR3 nucleotides read TGTGCCAGCAGCCGGATAGGGGGATCTGGAAACACCATATATTTT. Its translation is CASSRIGGSGNTIYF. The whole variable domain, remainder taken from reference TRBV5-5 and TRBJ1-3, is DAGVTQSPTHLIKTRGQQVTLRCSPISGHKSVSWYQQVLGQGPQFIFQYYEKEERGRGNFPDRFSARQFPNYSSELNVNALLLGDSALYLCASSRIGGSGNTIYFGEGSWLTVV.

The V call is TRBV11-1, the J call TRBJ2-1, with D perhaps matching TRBD1 (6 bases). This CDR3 contains 14 residues. V lost 5 bases, J lost 4 bases, and 12 bases lay in between. Germline CDR1 reads SGHAT; CDR2 reads FQDESV (reference sequence). As DNA, the CDR3 is TGTGCCAGCAGCCCCGGGACAATGTACAATGAGCAGTTCTTC. Translation: CASSPGTMYNEQFF.

V and J are TRBV5-6 and TRBJ1-2; possible D gene TRBD1, 5 bases. Germline-derived CDR1 and CDR2 are SGHDT and YYEEEE. Trimming pared 0 bases from V and 3 bases from J, leaving 9 bases between. The CDR3 covers 14 residues. CDR3 coding DNA: TGTGCCAGCAGCTTGGTGGAGGGGTACTATGGCTACACCTTC. Protein: CASSLVEGYYGYTF.

V gene TRBV28 combines with J gene TRBJ1-1; D gene ambiguous. Germline-derived CDR1 and CDR2 are MDHEN and SYDVKM. Between the trimmed V and J ends, which lost 6 bases and 5 bases, there was a span of 10 bases. The CDR3 is 12 residues long. The CDR3 spells CASRSPSTEAFF. CDR3 sequence (DNA): TGTGCCAGCAGATCCCCTAGTACTGAAGCTTTCTTT.

The chain employs TRBV6-2 or TRBV6-3 and TRBJ1-1; possibly TRBD1 for D (6 bases). Between the trimmed V and J ends, which lost 5 bases and 1 base, there was a span of 17 bases. Germline loops: CDR1 MNHEY, CDR2 SVGEGT. The CDR3 consists of 16 residues. The CDR3 loop is CASSPSGVSKNTEAFF. The CDR3 nucleotides are TGTGCCAGCAGTCCCTCAGGGGTTTCTAAGAACACTGAAGCTTTCTTT.

The gene calls are TRBV7-3 and TRBJ1-2; possibly TRBD1 for D (5 bases). The CDR3 is 14 residues long. Trimming removed 8 bases at V and 5 bases at J, with 18 bases between. Germline V gene data show CDR1 as SGHTA and CDR2 as FQGTGA. For the CDR3, the DNA is TGTGCCAGCGCGTGGGACGGGCTAGGGTATGGCTACACCTTC. Protein: CASAWDGLGYGYTF.

This clone was seen only once. This chain links TRBV6-9 with TRBJ2-5, with no clear D. Per germline, CDR1 MNHGY and CDR2 SVAAGI. This CDR3 contains 14 residues. Trimming removed 2 bases from V and 1 base from J, with 8 bases in between. The CDR3 DNA is TGTGCCAGCAGTTATGTCAGGTGCCAAGAGACCCAGTACTTC. The encoded protein is CASSYVRCQETQYF.

This clone has only one observation. The chain employs TRBV7-8 and TRBJ1-2; 7 bases map to TRBD1. V shed 2 bases and J 8 bases; nucleotides not matched to a gene: 8. CDR1 and CDR2 (germline): SGHVS, FQNEAQ. CDR3 length equals 14 residues. The CDR3 DNA follows: TGTGCCAGCAGCTTAAAGACAGGGCCGCGGGGCTACACCTTC. Protein product: CASSLKTGPRGYTF.

This chain links TRBV7-2 with TRBJ2-2; a possible D gene is TRBD1 (5 bases). Germline values: CDR1 SGHTA, CDR2 FQGNSA. The germline V and J ends were trimmed by 5 bases and 2 bases, with 12 bases remaining between them. This CDR3 is 15 amino acids long. In DNA form, the CDR3 reads TGTGCCAGCAGCCCCCGAGACAGAAACACCGGGGAGCTGTTTTTT. It codes for CASSPRDRNTGELFF.

The chain links TRBV7-9 to TRBJ2-2; D gene ambiguous. Trimming left V 5 bases short and J 6 bases short, with 7 bases between. There are 12 residues in the CDR3. Per germline, CDR1 SEHNR and CDR2 FQNEAQ (reference sequence). CDR3 protein: CASSRTPGELFF. The CDR3 DNA follows: TGTGCCAGCAGCCGGACGCCCGGGGAGCTGTTTTTT.

The chain employs TRBV5-6 and TRBJ1-1; D is uncertain. This CDR3 contains 14 residues. From germline, CDR1 is SGHDT and CDR2 YYEEEE. Deletions cut 0 bases from V and 2 bases from J, with 8 bases between. The CDR3: CASSLVGGNTEAFF. CDR3 in DNA: TGTGCCAGCAGCTTGGTGGGCGGTAACACTGAAGCTTTCTTT.

In DNA form, the CDR3 reads TGTGCCAGCAGCCACCAACAGGGGCGGGCTGGCTACACCTTC. Protein: CASSHQQGRAGYTF. This chain connects TRBV3-1 (or the pseudogene TRBV3-2) to TRBJ1-2; 7 bases are a match to TRBD1. The V and J ends lost 3 bases and 7 bases, in that order; junction bases with no gene match: 8. The CDR3 has 14 residues. CDR1 and CDR2 from the germline V gene are LGHDT and YNNKEL (reference sequence).

The chain employs TRBV10-1 and TRBJ1-1, with TRBD1 matching 7 bases. CDR1 WNHNN and CDR2 SYGVQD come from the germline V gene (reference sequence). The CDR3 is made up of 15 amino acids. The V segment lost 3 bases and the J segment 2 bases; nucleotides outside the gene matches: 6. CDR3 bases: TGCGCCAGCAGTGATACCCACAGGGGAAACACTGAAGCTTTCTTT. As protein: CASSDTHRGNTEAFF.

This clone was seen more than once but under ten times. The rearrangement links TRBV3-1 (or the pseudogene TRBV3-2) to TRBJ1-1; D is uncertain. This CDR3 is built from 14 residues. Germline CDR1 is LGHDT and CDR2 is YNNKEL (reference sequence). Trimming removed 4 bases from V and 5 bases from J, with 14 bases in between. CDR3: CASSLGAVSTEAFF. DNA for the CDR3: TGTGCCAGCAGCCTGGGTGCGGTATCGACTGAAGCTTTCTTT.

This chain links TRBV7-8 with TRBJ1-2, with TRBD1 as a possible D gene (5 bases). The CDR3 totals 16 residues. Germline-derived CDR1 and CDR2 are SGHVS and FQNEAQ. The germline V and J ends were trimmed by 3 bases and 3 bases, with 17 bases remaining between them. The CDR3 spells CASSLRGSQGDYGYTF. Written as DNA, the CDR3 is TGTGCCAGCAGCTTGCGGGGATCCCAGGGAGACTATGGCTACACCTTC. Using reference TRBV7-8 and TRBJ1-2 for the parts outside the CDR3, the full variable domain is GAGVSQSPRYKVAKRGQDVALRCDPISGHVSLFWYQQALGQGPEFLTYFQNEAQLDKSGLPSDRFFAERPEGSVSTLKIQRTQQEDSAVYLCASSLRGSQGDYGYTFGSGTRLTVV.

The genes are TRBV28 and TRBJ2-2; tentatively, D is TRBD1 (6 bases). The V end was cut by 3 bases, the J end by 6 bases, with 17 bases between. The CDR3 extends over 16 amino acids. The germline V gene has CDR1 MDHEN and CDR2 SYDVKM. The CDR3 DNA reads as TGTGCCAGCAGTTTTCCTCCTCAGGGGTACCCCGGGGAGCTGTTTTTT. It translates to CASSFPPQGYPGELFF. The variable domain in full, with the rest retrieved from reference TRBV28 and TRBJ2-2, is DVKVTQSSRYLVKRTGEKVFLECVQDMDHENMFWYRQDPGLGLRLIYFSYDVKMKEKGDIPEGYSVSREKKERFSLILESASTNQTSMYLCASSFPPQGYPGELFFGEGSRLTVL.

The rearrangement joins TRBV19 to TRBJ1-1; D may be TRBD1 (6 bases). Germline values: CDR1 LNHDA, CDR2 SQIVND (reference sequence). This CDR3 region has 17 residues. V shed 8 bases and J shed 0 bases, with 22 bases lying between them. The CDR3 loop is CASLGEGGFSMNTEAFF. The CDR3, as DNA: TGTGCCAGTCTAGGAGAAGGGGGTTTTAGCATGAACACTGAAGCTTTCTTT. The full variable domain, with the rest looked up from reference TRBV19 and TRBJ1-1, is DGGITQSPKYLFRKEGQNVTLSCEQNLNHDAMYWYRQDPGQGLRLIYYSQIVNDFQKGDIAEGYSVSREKKESFPLTVTSAQKNPTAFYLCASLGEGGFSMNTEAFFGQGTRLTVV.

CDR3 DNA: TGCGCCAGCAGCTTGGGAGGACAGGGGGCTTCCTCTGGAAACACCATATATTTT. Amino acid sequence: CASSLGGQGASSGNTIYF. This chain uses TRBV5-1 with TRBJ1-3; 11 positions agree with TRBD1. The trim removed 0 bases at V and 0 bases at J, leaving 5 bases unmatched. This CDR3 has 18 residues. The germline gives CDR1 SGHRS, CDR2 YFSETQ.

The chain carries TRBV15 and TRBJ2-5; 10 bases match TRBD2. Trimming took 3 bases from V and 5 from J; bases not matched to a gene: 3. CDR3 length equals 14 residues. Germline V CDR1 and CDR2: LNHNV, YYDKDF (reference sequence). The CDR3 loop is CATSSERGGETQYF. The CDR3 DNA follows: TGTGCCACCAGCAGCGAGCGGGGGGGGGAGACCCAGTACTTC. The full variable domain, rest sourced from reference TRBV15 and TRBJ2-5, is DAMVIQNPRYQVTQFGKPVTLSCSQTLNHNVMYWYQQKSSQAPKLLFHYYDKDFNNEADTPDNFQSRRPNTSFCFLDIRSPGLGDTAMYLCATSSERGGETQYFGPGTRLLVL.

The chain employs TRBV28 and TRBJ1-6, with a tentative D call TRBD1 (5 bases). The germline V gene has CDR1 MDHEN and CDR2 SYDVKM. The CDR3 consists of 15 residues. Trimming took 6 bases from V and 6 from J, leaving 15 bases between them. CDR3 amino acids: CASSLPPGVNSPLHF. Here the CDR3 DNA reads TGTGCCAGCAGCCTACCCCCGGGGGTTAATTCACCCCTCCACTTT.

This clone was counted only a few times. This sequence joins TRBV6-5 and TRBJ1-5; 7 bases fit TRBD1. The V gene end was trimmed by 6 bases and the J gene end by 0 bases; junction bases not matched to a gene: 5. The CDR3 has 15 residues. CDR1 and CDR2 from the germline V gene are MNHEY and SVGAGI. The chain's CDR3 is CASRSTGASNQPQHF. CDR3 coding DNA: TGTGCCAGCAGATCAACAGGGGCTAGCAATCAGCCCCAGCATTTT.

V gene TRBV6-2 or TRBV6-3 combines with J gene TRBJ1-4; 12 nucleotides agree with TRBD1. V was clipped by 2 bases and J by 14 bases; unmatched bases: 0. The CDR3 extends over 12 amino acids. Germline CDR1 and CDR2: MNHEY and SVGEGT. As DNA, the CDR3 is TGTGCCAGCAGTTACGGGACAGGGGGCCTGTTTTTT. Protein: CASSYGTGGLFF.

The chain recombines TRBV6-5 with TRBJ2-1, with TRBD2 matching over 7 bases. The length of the CDR3 is 13 residues. Germline assignment: CDR1 MNHEY and CDR2 SVGAGI. V lost 6 bases to trimming and J lost 9 bases; unmatched junction nucleotides: 8. The CDR3 region is CASRGTGGGEQFF. DNA of the CDR3: TGTGCCAGCAGGGGTACGGGGGGTGGTGAGCAGTTCTTC.